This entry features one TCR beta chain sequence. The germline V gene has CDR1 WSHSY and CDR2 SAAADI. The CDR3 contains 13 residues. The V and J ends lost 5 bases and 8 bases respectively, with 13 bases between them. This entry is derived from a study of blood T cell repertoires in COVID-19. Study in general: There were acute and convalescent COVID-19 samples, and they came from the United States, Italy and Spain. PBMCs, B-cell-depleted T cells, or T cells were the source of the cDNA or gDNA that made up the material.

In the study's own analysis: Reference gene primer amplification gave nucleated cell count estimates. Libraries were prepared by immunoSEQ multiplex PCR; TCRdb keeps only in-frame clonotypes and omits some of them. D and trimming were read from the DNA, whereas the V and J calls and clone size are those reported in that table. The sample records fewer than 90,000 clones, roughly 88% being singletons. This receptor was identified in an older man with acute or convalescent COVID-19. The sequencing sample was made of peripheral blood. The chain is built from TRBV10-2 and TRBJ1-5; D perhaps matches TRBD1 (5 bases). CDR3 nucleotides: TGCGCCAGCAGTTTCAGGGCCCAGGAGCCCCAGCATTTT. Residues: CASSFRAQEPQHF.